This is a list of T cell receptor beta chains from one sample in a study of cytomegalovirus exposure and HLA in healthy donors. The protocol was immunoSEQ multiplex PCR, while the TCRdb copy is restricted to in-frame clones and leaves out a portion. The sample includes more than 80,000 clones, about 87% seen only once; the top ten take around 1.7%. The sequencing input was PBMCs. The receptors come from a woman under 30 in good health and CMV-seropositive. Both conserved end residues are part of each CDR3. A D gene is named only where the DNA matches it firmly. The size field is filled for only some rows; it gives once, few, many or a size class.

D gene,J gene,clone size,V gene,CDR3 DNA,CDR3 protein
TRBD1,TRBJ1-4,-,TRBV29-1,TGCAGCGCCGGGACAGGGGACCTAGTGTCACCGGGAAAACTGTTTTTT,CSAGTGDLVSPGKLFF
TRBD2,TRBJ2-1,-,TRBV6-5,TGTGCCAGCAGTTATAGCGGGGGGAGCTCCTACAATGAGCAGTTCTTC,CASSYSGGSSYNEQFF
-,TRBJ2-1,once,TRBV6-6,TGTGCCAGCACTATGTCGGGGGACTACAATGAGCAGTTCTTC,CASTMSGDYNEQFF
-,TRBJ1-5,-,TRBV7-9,TGTGCCAGCAGCTTAGGGGACATGGTTAATCAGCCCCAGCATTTT,CASSLGDMVNQPQHF
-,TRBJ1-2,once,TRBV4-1,TGCGCCAGCAGCCAAGAGGCCCGGGGGGGAAACTATGGCTACACCTTC,CASSQEARGGNYGYTF
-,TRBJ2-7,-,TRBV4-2,TGTGCCAGCAGCCAAGATGGTCCGCTCGGGACACGGTTC,CASSQDGPLGTRF
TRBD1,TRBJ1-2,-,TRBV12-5,TGTGCTAGTGGTTTGGACCGGACAGGGCCGGGGGGCTACACCTTC,CASGLDRTGPGGYTF
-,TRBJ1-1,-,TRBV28,TGTGCCAGCACCCCTTTGGCGGGCTTGAACACTGAAGCTTTCTTT,CASTPLAGLNTEAFF
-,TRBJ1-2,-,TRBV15,TGTGCCACCAGCAGAGGGGGGACTCCTAGCTATGGCTACACCTTC,CATSRGGTPSYGYTF
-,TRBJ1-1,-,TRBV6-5,TGTGCCAGCAGTTACGAGGATCAGGGAGGGACTGAAGCTTTCTTT,CASSYEDQGGTEAFF
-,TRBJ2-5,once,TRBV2,TGTGCCAGCAGTGAAGCTTTAGTTCTCGAGACCCAGTACTTC,CASSEALVLETQYF
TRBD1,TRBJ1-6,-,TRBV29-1,TGCAGCGTCGGGGACAGAACTAATTCACCCCTCCACTTT,CSVGDRTNSPLHF
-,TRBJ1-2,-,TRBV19,TGTGCCAGTAGACCCAGGGAGGATGGCTACACCTTC,CASRPREDGYTF
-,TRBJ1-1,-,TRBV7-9,TGTGCCAGCAGCTTGGGACAGAACACTGAAGCTTTCTTT,CASSLGQNTEAFF
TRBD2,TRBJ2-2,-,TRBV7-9,TGTGCCAGCAGCTTACTAGCGGGACTCCACGGCGGGGAGCTGTTTTTT,CASSLLAGLHGGELFF
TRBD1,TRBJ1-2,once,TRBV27,TGTGCCAGCAGTTTGGACAGGGGTAACTATGGCTACACCTTC,CASSLDRGNYGYTF
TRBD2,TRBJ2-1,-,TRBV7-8,TGTGCCAGCAGTCCTTTTGGAGCGGGGGCTTCCGGTGAGCAGTTCTTC,CASSPFGAGASGEQFF
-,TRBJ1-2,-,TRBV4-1,TGCGCCAGCAGCCAAGCCGCGACAGGCCTGGCGAGTGGCTACACCTTC,CASSQAATGLASGYTF
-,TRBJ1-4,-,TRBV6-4,TGTGCCAGCAGTGAACAGGAAGCAACTAATGAAAAACTGTTTTTT,CASSEQEATNEKLFF
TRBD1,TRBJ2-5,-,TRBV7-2,TGTGCCAGCAGCTTAGACAGGGGTCAAGAGACCCAGTACTTC,CASSLDRGQETQYF
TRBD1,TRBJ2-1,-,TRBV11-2,TGTGCCAGCAGCTTTTCAGGACAGGGTTATGAGCAGTTCTTC,CASSFSGQGYEQFF
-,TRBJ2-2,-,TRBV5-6,TGTGCCAGCAGCTCCTCCCGGGGGGAGCTGTTTTTT,CASSSSRGELFF
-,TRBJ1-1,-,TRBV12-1,TGTGCCAGCAGCTTTGGAGTGCGGATGAACACTGAAGCTTTCTTT,CASSFGVRMNTEAFF
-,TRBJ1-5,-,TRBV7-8,TGTGCCAGCAGCTTAAGACAGGTGAATCAGCCCCAGCATTTT,CASSLRQVNQPQHF
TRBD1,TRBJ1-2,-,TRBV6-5,TGTGCCAGCAGTTACTCCAGGGACAGGGGCTACACCTTC,CASSYSRDRGYTF
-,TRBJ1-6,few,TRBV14,TGTGCCAGCAGCCAAGAAGGTCCAGGGATGTATTCACCCCTCCACTTT,CASSQEGPGMYSPLHF
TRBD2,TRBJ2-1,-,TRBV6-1,TGTGCCAGCAGTGAAGGGTCTAGCGGGGACTACAATGAGCAGTTCTTC,CASSEGSSGDYNEQFF
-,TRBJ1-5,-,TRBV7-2,TGTGCCAGCAGTGACGCAGGGGCGCGTGGGCAGCCCCAGCATTTT,CASSDAGARGQPQHF